Below, 2 T cell receptor beta chains from the same sample are listed, as sequenced in a study of blood T cell repertoires in COVID-19 (dated by TCRdb to between 2020 and 2021). The protocol used for the library was the immunoSEQ multiplex PCR assay. Entries here come from immuneACCESS through TCRdb and include only in-frame sequences with V and J called. Some clones fail to appear in such tables; in the studies checked, an unresolved V gene covers under half of the shortfall, and the cause of the remainder is unknown. For this sample the table gives under 90,000 clones, of which roughly 91% were detected only once. The top ten constitute around 7% of the sample. The sample was peripheral blood. The receptors stem from a middle-aged man with COVID-19, enrolled during active disease.

V and J are TRBV5-5 and TRBJ2-3; 7 nucleotides match TRBD1. This CDR3 region has 15 residues. From germline, CDR1 is SGHKS and CDR2 YYEKEE (reference sequence). The J segment lost 6 bases and the V segment lost 0 bases, leaving 7 bases of the junction unmatched. CDR3 amino acids: CASSLDLGGMDTQYF. The CDR3, as DNA: TGTGCCAGCAGCTTGGATTTAGGGGGCATGGATACGCAGTATTTT.

J is TRBJ1-1 and V is TRBV3-1 (or the pseudogene TRBV3-2); tentative D call: TRBD1 (6 bases). Per germline, CDR1 LGHDT and CDR2 YNNKEL (reference sequence). V gave up 2 bases and J gave up 1 base, with 11 bases separating them. The length of the CDR3 is 15 residues. The CDR3 loop is CASSQRVQGNTEAFF. For the CDR3, the DNA is TGTGCCAGCAGCCAACGGGTACAGGGGAACACTGAAGCTTTCTTT.